This is a list of T cell receptor beta chains from one sample in a study of blood T cell repertoires in COVID-19. Data came from immunoSEQ multiplex PCR; TCRdb stores just in-frame clones and leaves some out. This sample has about 29,000 clones, with approximately 84% found just once. Sequencing used peripheral blood. These receptors all come from an older man with active COVID-19. CDR3s include the opening cysteine and the closing phenylalanine or tryptophan. Fields, in order: V gene, D gene, clone size, J gene, CDR3 DNA, CDR3 protein. A D gene is named only where the DNA matches it firmly. Expanded clones are given a class, and other clones once, few, many or no size at all.

>TRBV7-3|TRBD2|few|TRBJ2-3
TGTGCCAGCAGCTTAACGCCTAGCGGAAGTAGCACAGATACGCAGTATTTT
CASSLTPSGSSTDTQYF
>TRBV5-1|.|.|TRBJ2-2
TGCGCCAGCAGCTTGGGACAGACCACCGGGGAGCTGTTTTTT
CASSLGQTTGELFF
>TRBV7-9|TRBD2|.|TRBJ2-3
TGTGCCAGCAGCCCTAGGACTAGCGGGAGTAGCACAGATACGCAGTATTTT
CASSPRTSGSSTDTQYF
>TRBV4-2|TRBD1|.|TRBJ2-7
TGTGCCAGCAGCGAACGTTGGACAGGGTTCTACGAGCAGTACTTC
CASSERWTGFYEQYF
>TRBV6-6|.|.|TRBJ1-2
TGTGCCAGCAGTGAGGGCGGCCTTTTGTCCTATGGCTACACCTTC
CASSEGGLLSYGYTF
>TRBV5-1|TRBD1|.|TRBJ1-5
TGCGCCAGCAGCTTGGGACAGGGGTCAGAGCCCCAGCATTTT
CASSLGQGSEPQHF
>TRBV10-2|TRBD2|.|TRBJ2-1
TGCGCCAGCAGTGATTTAGCGGGGGGGATGAACAATGAGCAGTTCTTC
CASSDLAGGMNNEQFF
>TRBV23-1|.|.|TRBJ1-3
TGCGCCAGCAGTCCGCATCTTACATCGCGGGGGTGGAACACCATATATTTT
CASSPHLTSRGWNTIYF
>TRBV4-1|.|.|TRBJ2-5
TGCGCCAGCAGCCAAGAGGCCCCCAATTCCGTCCAGACCCAGTACTTC
CASSQEAPNSVQTQYF
>TRBV10-2|TRBD1|.|TRBJ1-2
TGCGCCAGCGGACAGGGCCGGTCTGGCTACACCTTC
CASGQGRSGYTF
>TRBV12-5|TRBD1|.|TRBJ1-5
TGTGCTAGTGGGATCTCAGGGGGTGCTCTTGTGGCCCAGCATTTT
CASGISGGALVAQHF
>TRBV14|.|.|TRBJ2-5
TGTGCCAGCAGCCAAGTTGAGGCCCTACAAGAGACCCAGTACTTC
CASSQVEALQETQYF
>TRBV19|.|.|TRBJ1-2
TGTGCCAGTAGTAGGGATTGGGGGGACTATGGCTACACCTTC
CASSRDWGDYGYTF
>TRBV28|.|.|TRBJ2-7
TGTGCCAGCAGTTTATTGGGACACTACTACGAGCAGTACTTC
CASSLLGHYYEQYF
>TRBV19|.|.|TRBJ2-3
TGTGCCAGTATGTGGGGCGCGCACCCATCTAGCACAGATACGCAGTATTTT
CASMWGAHPSSTDTQYF
>TRBV6-5|.|.|TRBJ1-5
TGTGCCTTGGGCGGGGACCGCAATCAGCCCCAGCATTTT
CALGGDRNQPQHF
>TRBV7-9|TRBD2|.|TRBJ2-1
TGTGCCAGCAGCCTAACGGGGACTAGCGGGGGGGCCGTCAAAAATGAGCAGTTCTTC
CASSLTGTSGGAVKNEQFF
>TRBV28|.|.|TRBJ1-2
TGTGCCAGCAGTTCCCCCACACACCCTAACTATGGCTACACCTTC
CASSSPTHPNYGYTF